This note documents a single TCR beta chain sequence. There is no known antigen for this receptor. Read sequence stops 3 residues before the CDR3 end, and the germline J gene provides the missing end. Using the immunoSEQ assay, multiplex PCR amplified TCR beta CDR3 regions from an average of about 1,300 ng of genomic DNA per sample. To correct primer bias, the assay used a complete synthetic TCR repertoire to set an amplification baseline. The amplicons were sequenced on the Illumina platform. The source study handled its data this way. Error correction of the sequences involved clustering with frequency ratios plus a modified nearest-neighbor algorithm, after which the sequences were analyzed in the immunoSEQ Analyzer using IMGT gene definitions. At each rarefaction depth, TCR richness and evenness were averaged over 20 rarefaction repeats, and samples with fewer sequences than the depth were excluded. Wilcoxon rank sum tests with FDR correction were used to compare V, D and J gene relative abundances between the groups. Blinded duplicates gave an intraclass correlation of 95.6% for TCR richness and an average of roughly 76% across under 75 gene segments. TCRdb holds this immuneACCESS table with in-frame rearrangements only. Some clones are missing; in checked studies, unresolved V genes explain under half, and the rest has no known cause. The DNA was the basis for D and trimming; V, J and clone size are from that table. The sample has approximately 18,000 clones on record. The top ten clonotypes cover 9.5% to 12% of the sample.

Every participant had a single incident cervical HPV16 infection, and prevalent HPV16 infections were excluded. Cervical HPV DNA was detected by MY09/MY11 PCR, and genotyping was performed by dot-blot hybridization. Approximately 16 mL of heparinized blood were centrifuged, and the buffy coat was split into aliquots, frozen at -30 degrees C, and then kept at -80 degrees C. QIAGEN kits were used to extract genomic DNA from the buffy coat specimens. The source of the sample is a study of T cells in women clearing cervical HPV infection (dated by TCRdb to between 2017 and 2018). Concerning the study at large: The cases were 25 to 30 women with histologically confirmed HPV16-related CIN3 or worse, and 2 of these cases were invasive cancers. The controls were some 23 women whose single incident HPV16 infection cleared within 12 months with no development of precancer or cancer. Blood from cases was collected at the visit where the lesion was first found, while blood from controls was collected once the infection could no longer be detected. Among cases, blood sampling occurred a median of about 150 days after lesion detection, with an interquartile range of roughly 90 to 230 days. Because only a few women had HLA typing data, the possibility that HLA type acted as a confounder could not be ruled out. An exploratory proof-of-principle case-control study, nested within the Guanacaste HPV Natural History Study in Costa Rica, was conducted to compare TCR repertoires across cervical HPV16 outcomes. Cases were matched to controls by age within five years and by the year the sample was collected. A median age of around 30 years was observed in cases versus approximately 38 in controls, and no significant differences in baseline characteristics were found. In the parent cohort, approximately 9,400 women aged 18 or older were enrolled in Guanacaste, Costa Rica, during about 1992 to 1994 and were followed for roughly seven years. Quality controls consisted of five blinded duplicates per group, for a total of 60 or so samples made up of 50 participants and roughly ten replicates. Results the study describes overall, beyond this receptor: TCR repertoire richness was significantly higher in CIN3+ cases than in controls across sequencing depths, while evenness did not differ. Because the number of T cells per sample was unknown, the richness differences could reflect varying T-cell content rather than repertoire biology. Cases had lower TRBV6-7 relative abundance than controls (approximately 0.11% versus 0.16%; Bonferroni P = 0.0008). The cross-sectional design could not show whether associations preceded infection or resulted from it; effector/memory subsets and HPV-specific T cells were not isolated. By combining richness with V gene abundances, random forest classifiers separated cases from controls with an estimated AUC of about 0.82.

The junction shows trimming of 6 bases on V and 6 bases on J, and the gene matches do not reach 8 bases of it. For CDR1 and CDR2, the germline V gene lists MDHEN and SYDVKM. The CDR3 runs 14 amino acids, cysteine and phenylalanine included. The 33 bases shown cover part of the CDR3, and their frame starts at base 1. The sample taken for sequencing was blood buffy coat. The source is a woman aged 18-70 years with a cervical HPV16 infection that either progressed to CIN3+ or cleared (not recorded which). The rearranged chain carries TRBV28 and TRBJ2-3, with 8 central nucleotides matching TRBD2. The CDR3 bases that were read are TGTGCCAGCAGCCCATGGCGGGAGGACGATACG. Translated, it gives CASSPWREDDT. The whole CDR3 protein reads CASSPWREDDTQYF.